Listed below are T cell receptor beta chains from one sample, sequenced in a study of control samples from healthy donors and cancer patients. The assay was immunoSEQ multiplex PCR, and TCRdb's table has in-frame clones only and misses some. The profile covers about 89,000 clones, with over 75% appearing a single time and around 2.1% taken by the ten largest. Material: blood. The receptors derive from a woman aged 40 to 50 in good health. The CDR3 runs from the conserved cysteine through the conserved F or W. Clone size is given for some rows only: seen once, a few or many times, or a class if the clone is expanded.

. TRBJ2-3 TRBV11-3 CASSPRTSGGTDTQYF
. TRBJ1-4 TRBV5-6 CASSSWDGREKLFF
. TRBJ2-1 TRBV29-1 CSVSRGAGGKNEQFF
. TRBJ1-6 TRBV4-1 CASSQEDGSPLHF
. TRBJ2-4 TRBV30 CAWSDGRENIQYF
. TRBJ1-2 TRBV3-1/TRBV3-2 CASSQTRETNYGYTF
. TRBJ2-1 TRBV30 CAWSVQLHEQFF
. TRBJ2-7 TRBV14 CASSQDPVGKPREQYF
few TRBJ2-1 TRBV30 CAWSGNTGGRNEQFF
once TRBJ1-1 TRBV5-1 CASSFVGGNTEAFF
. TRBJ2-7 TRBV7-9 CASSFSPDRPPEQYF
. TRBJ2-3 TRBV10-1 CASSDPPTLRDRGRIDTQYF
. TRBJ2-3 TRBV11-1 CASSHLEYGDTQYF
. TRBJ2-3 TRBV5-1 CASSSSTGPTDTQYF
few TRBJ1-4 TRBV2 CASSELGILNEKLFF
. TRBJ2-7 TRBV20-1 CSAAHHYEQYF
. TRBJ2-7 TRBV9 CASSVPGDEQYF
. TRBJ1-2 TRBV27 CASSFGSGRNYGYTF
. TRBJ2-3 TRBV4-1 CASTTGGLLDTQYF
once TRBJ1-3 TRBV19 CASSRGTGNTIYF
. TRBJ2-1 TRBV20-1 CSASPGGGAANEQFF
few TRBJ2-2 TRBV2 CASSGEGLSGELFF
. TRBJ2-7 TRBV5-3 CARSLVTAAYEQYF
. TRBJ1-1 TRBV19 CASSIRQIPTMNTEAFF
. TRBJ1-3 TRBV20-1 CSASSPSLPGNTIYF
. TRBJ2-7 TRBV12-3/TRBV12-4 CASAPGASDEQYF
few TRBJ1-1 TRBV7-2 CASSPGSRQNEAFF
once TRBJ2-7 TRBV25-1 CASSGSENSYEQYF
. TRBJ2-2 TRBV21-1 CASSKVDSRNTGELFF
few TRBJ2-5 TRBV30 CAWSTNTGTGETQYF
. TRBJ1-2 TRBV7-8 CASSEIGDRSRGYGYTF
. TRBJ2-7 TRBV12-3/TRBV12-4 CASSLQGYEQYF
. TRBJ2-5 TRBV3-1/TRBV3-2 CASSRDRGYQETQYF
. TRBJ2-3 TRBV19 CASSIDPSAGVGSQYF
. TRBJ2-1 TRBV18 CASSPREGAEQFF
. TRBJ1-4 TRBV5-5 CASSSQQWSEKLFF
. TRBJ2-1 TRBV9 CASSMGLAGGLSSYNEQFF
many TRBJ1-6 TRBV24-1 CATSDLFRTRGNSPLHF
. TRBJ2-1 TRBV24-1 CATSDSNRELSYSYNEQFF
. TRBJ1-1 TRBV30 CAWSATGVKTEAFF
. TRBJ1-2 TRBV6-4 CASSRDGYGYTF
. TRBJ1-5 TRBV19 CASSTGLNQPQHF
. TRBJ2-2 TRBV7-2 CASSRAYTGELFF
. TRBJ1-2 TRBV7-2 CASSSTGAHYGYTF
. TRBJ1-2 TRBV4-3 CASSQVAGQGAHGYTF
. TRBJ1-1 TRBV5-1 CASSPEGGANTEAFF
. TRBJ2-5 TRBV7-9 CASSLGLAGTQYF
. TRBJ2-1 TRBV2 CASSEALGGGAKRVGEQFF
. TRBJ2-6 TRBV25-1 CASSEYIGAGANVLTF
. TRBJ2-1 TRBV4-1 CASSQDPLEPINEQFF
once TRBJ2-3 TRBV18 CASSLFKRDSGSTDTQYF
. TRBJ1-2 TRBV10-3 CATSENQHGYTF
. TRBJ1-2 TRBV24-1 CATSEGQAYGYTF
. TRBJ2-3 TRBV7-2 CASSLASVTSGALRGTQYF
. TRBJ1-4 TRBV23-1 CASSQVCEKLFF